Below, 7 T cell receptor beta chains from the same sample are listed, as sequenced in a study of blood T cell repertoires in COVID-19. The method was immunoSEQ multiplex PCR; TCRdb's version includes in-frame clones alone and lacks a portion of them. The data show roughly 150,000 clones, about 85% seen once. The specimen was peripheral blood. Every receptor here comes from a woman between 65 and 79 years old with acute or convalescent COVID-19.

Written as DNA, the CDR3 is TGTGCCAGCAGCCCGTCGCCAGCTAACTATGGCTACACCTTC. It yields the protein CASSPSPANYGYTF. The chain recombines TRBV7-3 with TRBJ1-2; D gene uncertain. The germline V and J ends were trimmed by 5 bases and 0 bases, with 10 bases remaining between them. The CDR3 length is 14 residues. Germline values: CDR1 SGHTA, CDR2 FQGTGA.

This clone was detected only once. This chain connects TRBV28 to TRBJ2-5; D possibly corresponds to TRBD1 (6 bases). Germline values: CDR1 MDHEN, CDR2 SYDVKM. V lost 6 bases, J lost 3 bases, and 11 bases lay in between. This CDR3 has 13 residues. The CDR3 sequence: CASSRGREETQYF. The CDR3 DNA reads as TGTGCCAGCAGCAGGGGTCGGGAAGAGACCCAGTACTTC.

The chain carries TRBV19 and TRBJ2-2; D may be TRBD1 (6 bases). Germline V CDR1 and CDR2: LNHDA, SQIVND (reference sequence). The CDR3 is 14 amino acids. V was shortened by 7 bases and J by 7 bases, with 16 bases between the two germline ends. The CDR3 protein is CASKPQGPYGELFF. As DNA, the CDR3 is TGTGCCAGTAAGCCGCAGGGGCCGTACGGGGAGCTGTTTTTT.

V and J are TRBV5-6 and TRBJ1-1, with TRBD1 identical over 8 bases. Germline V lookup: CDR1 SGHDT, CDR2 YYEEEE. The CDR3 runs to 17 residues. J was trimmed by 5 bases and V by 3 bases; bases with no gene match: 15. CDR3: CASSSTGAGGGYTEAFF. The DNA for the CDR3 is TGTGCCAGCAGCTCGACAGGGGCCGGGGGAGGTTATACTGAAGCTTTCTTT.

The CDR3 region is CASAPYGGSSYEQYV. CDR3 DNA: TGTGCCAGCGCTCCCTACGGGGGGTCCTCCTACGAGCAGTACGTC. V usage is TRBV6-5 and J usage is TRBJ2-7, with TRBD2 identical over 7 bases. Germline assignment: CDR1 MNHEY and CDR2 SVGAGI. This CDR3 has 15 amino acids. The junction had 10 bases not matched to a gene; V was cut back by 8 bases and J by 0 bases.

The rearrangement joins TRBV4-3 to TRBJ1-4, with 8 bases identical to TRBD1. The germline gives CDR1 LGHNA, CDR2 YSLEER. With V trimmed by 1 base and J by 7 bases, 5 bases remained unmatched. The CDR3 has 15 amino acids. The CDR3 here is CASSQVGQGSEKLFF. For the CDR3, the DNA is TGCGCCAGCAGCCAAGTAGGACAGGGTAGTGAAAAACTGTTTTTT.

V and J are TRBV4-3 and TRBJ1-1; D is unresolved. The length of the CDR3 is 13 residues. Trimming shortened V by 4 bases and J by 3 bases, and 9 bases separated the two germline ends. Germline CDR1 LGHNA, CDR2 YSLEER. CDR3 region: CASSPNLDTEAFF. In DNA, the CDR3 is TGCGCCAGCAGCCCAAATTTAGACACTGAAGCTTTCTTT.